Listed here is a single TCR beta chain. Libraries were prepared by immunoSEQ multiplex PCR; TCRdb keeps only in-frame clonotypes and omits some of them. The sample shows fewer than 100,000 clones, approximately 96% of them seen only once. The data stem from a study of technical replicates of blood from a few donors. Specimen: T cells isolated from PBMCs. This sequence was found in a human donor in good health.

The CDR3: CASSPLGGGARDEETQYF. CDR3 bases: TGTGCCAGCAGTCCCCTTGGGGGAGGGGCCCGAGATGAAGAGACCCAGTACTTC. The genes are TRBV27 and TRBJ2-5; the match to TRBD2 covers 7 bases. Germline loops: CDR1 MNHEY, CDR2 SMNVEV (reference sequence). Trimming removed 5 bases from V and 3 bases from J; junction bases left unmatched: 18. The CDR3 totals 18 residues.